These 21 T cell receptor beta chains were all obtained from the same sample, sequenced in a study of blood T cell repertoires in COVID-19. Data came from immunoSEQ multiplex PCR; TCRdb stores just in-frame clones and leaves some out. Of about 170,000 clones in the sample, less than 85% were seen once. The source material was peripheral blood. The receptor source for this set is a woman between 35 and 50 years old with COVID-19, enrolled during active disease.

V is TRBV2 and J is TRBJ1-1; possibly TRBD1 for D (6 bases). CDR3 length: 13 residues. CDR1 is SNHLY, CDR2 FYNNEI, per germline. V was cut by 7 bases and J by 3 bases, with 12 bases left in between. The CDR3 spells CASMRGLDTEAFF. In nucleotides, the CDR3 is TGTGCCAGCATGCGGGGGCTGGACACTGAAGCTTTCTTT.

This chain joins TRBV7-2 and TRBJ1-1; a possible D gene is TRBD1 (5 bases). Germline V CDR1 and CDR2: SGHTA, FQGNSA. V gave up 2 bases and J gave up 1 base, with 8 bases separating them. This CDR3 contains 14 residues. CDR3 sequence: CASSLFRGNTEAFF. The CDR3 nucleotides read TGTGCCAGCAGCTTATTTAGGGGGAACACTGAAGCTTTCTTT. The whole variable domain, filled in from reference TRBV7-2 and TRBJ1-1, reads GAGVSQSPSNKVTEKGKDVELRCDPISGHTALYWYRQSLGQGLEFLIYFQGNSAPDKSGLPSDRFSAERTGGSVSTLTIQRTQQEDSAVYLCASSLFRGNTEAFFGQGTRLTVV.

The sample holds a few counts of this clone. The V and J genes are TRBV6-5 and TRBJ2-1, with a possible D match to TRBD1 (6 bases). CDR3 length: 14 amino acids. V dropped 2 bases and J dropped 7 bases, with 12 bases sitting between them. The germline V gene encodes CDR1 MNHEY and CDR2 SVGAGI. The CDR3 bases are TGTGCCAGCAGTTACAGGGGGTTCGGTAATGAGCAGTTCTTC. Translated, it gives CASSYRGFGNEQFF.

J is TRBJ2-7 and V is TRBV6-5; D might be TRBD1 (6 bases). The germline CDR1 and CDR2 sequences are MNHEY and SVGAGI. This CDR3 is 13 amino acids long. Trimming cost V 8 bases and J 1 base, with 12 bases left between them. The CDR3 DNA follows: TGTGCCAGCCGAGATAGGGGGTCCTACGAGCAGTACTTC. Protein product: CASRDRGSYEQYF.

The chain has TRBV6-5 and TRBJ1-4; 9 bases line up with TRBD1. The germline V gene has CDR1 MNHEY and CDR2 SVGAGI. Unmatched junction bases numbered 3, after V lost 2 bases and J lost 5 bases. The length of the CDR3 is 15 residues. CDR3 residues: CASSYGTGLNEKLFF. DNA for the CDR3: TGTGCCAGCAGTTACGGGACAGGGCTAAATGAAAAACTGTTTTTT.

The chain couples TRBV3-1 (or the pseudogene TRBV3-2) to TRBJ2-1, with D possibly TRBD2 on 5 matching bases. This CDR3 contains 15 residues. The germline gives CDR1 LGHDT, CDR2 YNNKEL (reference sequence). Trimming removed 1 base from V and 1 base from J, with 8 bases in between. CDR3 in amino acids: CASSQGRGSYNEQFF. CDR3 in DNA: TGTGCCAGCAGCCAAGGTCGGGGTTCCTACAATGAGCAGTTCTTC.

CDR3 region: CASSLVGGQQAFF. The DNA for the CDR3 is TGTGCCAGCAGTTTGGTTGGGGGCCAGCAAGCTTTCTTT. The rearrangement joins TRBV12-3 or TRBV12-4 to TRBJ1-1; D may be TRBD1 (6 bases). The CDR3 runs 13 residues. Trimming removed 3 bases at V and 9 bases at J, with 14 bases between.

The J gene is TRBJ2-1, the V gene TRBV11-2, with 10 bases aligning to TRBD2. CDR1 and CDR2 from the germline V gene are SGHAT and FQNNGV. The CDR3 consists of 15 residues. After removal of 5 bases from V and 3 bases from J, the junction contained 4 bases not matched to a gene. The DNA for the CDR3 is TGTGCCAGCAGCCAGTCTAGCGGGGGCTACAATGAGCAGTTCTTC. Its translation: CASSQSSGGYNEQFF.

This chain connects TRBV11-3 to TRBJ2-2; perhaps TRBD2 as D (6 bases). Trimming pared 5 bases from V and 0 bases from J, leaving 19 bases between. The CDR3 extends over 18 amino acids. In germline, CDR1 is SGHNT, CDR2 YENEEA. The CDR3 region has the DNA TGTGCCAGCAGCCCTAACCGCATTGCGGGGACGAACACCGGGGAGCTGTTTTTT. Translation: CASSPNRIAGTNTGELFF.

The CDR3 bases are TGCGCCAGCAGCGAGGAAAGGGAGACCCAGTACTTC. This codes for CASSEERETQYF. This rearrangement joins TRBV5-1 to TRBJ2-5; no reliable D call. The V end was cut by 4 bases, the J end by 5 bases, with 9 bases between. The CDR3 totals 12 residues. From germline, CDR1 is SGHRS and CDR2 YFSETQ. The full variable domain, its missing parts supplied by reference TRBV5-1 and TRBJ2-5, is KAGVTQTPRYLIKTRGQQVTLSCSPISGHRSVSWYQQTPGQGLQFLFEYFSETQRNKGNFPGRFSGRQFSNSRSEMNVSTLELGDSALYLCASSEERETQYFGPGTRLLVL.

There are a few counts of this clone. The J gene is TRBJ2-7, the V gene TRBV14, with 12 bases matching TRBD2. The CDR3 contains 17 residues. Germline CDR1 and CDR2: SGHDN and FVKESK. V shed 6 bases and J 5 bases; nucleotides not matched to a gene: 14. The DNA of the CDR3 is TGTGCCAGCAGGCCAAGAATGACTAGCGGGAGAGACGACGAGCAGTACTTC. Protein product: CASRPRMTSGRDDEQYF.

CDR3 residues: CASSKEGGGYTF. As DNA, the CDR3 is TGTGCCAGCAGCAAGGAAGGAGGTGGCTACACCTTC. The rearrangement uses TRBV6-2 or TRBV6-3 and TRBJ1-2; D is ambiguous. Trimming took 6 bases from V and 7 from J, leaving 12 bases between them. Germline V CDR1 and CDR2: MNHEY, SVGEGT. This CDR3 spans 12 amino acids.

V is TRBV27 and J is TRBJ2-3; TRBD2 matches 8 bases. Trimming removed 5 bases from V and 0 bases from J; junction bases left unmatched: 10. Germline V gene data show CDR1 as MNHEY and CDR2 as SMNVEV (reference sequence). This CDR3 comprises 17 residues. The CDR3 DNA sequence: TGTGCCAGCAGTCCCCTCCGACTAGCGTTTAGCACAGATACGCAGTATTTT. The encoded protein is CASSPLRLAFSTDTQYF.

The rearrangement links TRBV18 to TRBJ1-1, with a tentative D call TRBD1 (5 bases). The germline gives CDR1 KGHSH, CDR2 LQKENI. The V end lost 2 bases, the J end lost 4 bases, and 8 bases lay between the germline ends. The CDR3 has 13 residues. CDR3 coding DNA: TGTGCCAGCTCACCAGCGGGGGGCACTGAAGCTTTCTTT. Its translation: CASSPAGGTEAFF.

V and J are TRBV19 and TRBJ2-7, with D possibly matching TRBD2 (6 bases). Trimming took 5 bases from V and 5 from J, leaving 13 bases between them. Germline V gives CDR1 LNHDA, CDR2 SQIVND (reference sequence). This CDR3 contains 13 residues. The CDR3 DNA sequence: TGTGCCAGTAGTCCTCAGGGAGGCCACGAGCAGTACTTC. This encodes CASSPQGGHEQYF. Complete variable domain (other parts from reference TRBV19 and TRBJ2-7): DGGITQSPKYLFRKEGQNVTLSCEQNLNHDAMYWYRQDPGQGLRLIYYSQIVNDFQKGDIAEGYSVSREKKESFPLTVTSAQKNPTAFYLCASSPQGGHEQYFGPGTRLTVT.

This clone occurred a few times. This sequence joins TRBV6-1 and TRBJ1-6; TRBD1 aligns across 7 bases. The CDR3 runs to 15 residues. The germline V gene encodes CDR1 MNHNS and CDR2 SASEGT. Trimming at V came to 0 bases and at J to 7 bases, leaving 3 bases not matched to a gene. This CDR3 is CASSEAPTGNSPLHF. CDR3 in DNA: TGTGCCAGCAGTGAAGCACCGACAGGGAATTCACCCCTCCACTTT.

The rearrangement links TRBV19 to TRBJ2-2; TRBD2 aligns across 10 bases. Germline loops: CDR1 LNHDA, CDR2 SQIVND (reference sequence). The CDR3 length is 19 residues. J was trimmed by 5 bases and V by 4 bases; bases with no gene match: 16. CDR3 in DNA: TGTGCCAGTAGTAGAAAAGCCCTAGCGGGAGCGAGAGGAACCGGGGAGCTGTTTTTT. Its translation is CASSRKALAGARGTGELFF.

This sequence joins TRBV30 and TRBJ1-1; tentatively, D is TRBD1 (6 bases). The CDR3 spans 14 residues. CDR1 and CDR2 (germline): GTSNPN, SVGIG (reference sequence). V was pared by 2 bases and J by 1 base, with 11 bases between. CDR3 in DNA: TGTGCCTGGAGTAAAACCAGGGGGAACACTGAAGCTTTCTTT. Translated: CAWSKTRGNTEAFF.

This chain uses TRBV3-1 (or the pseudogene TRBV3-2) with TRBJ2-1; tentatively, D is TRBD1 (5 bases). CDR1 and CDR2 (germline): LGHDT, YNNKEL (reference sequence). The ends were cut back, 3 bases at V and 10 bases at J, with 13 bases in the middle. CDR3 length: 13 amino acids. The DNA for the CDR3 is TGTGCCAGCAGCCACAGGGCCTTAGGGGAGCAGTTCTTC. Translation gives CASSHRALGEQFF.

The V call is TRBV19, the J call TRBJ1-5, with TRBD1 identical over 7 bases. The germline CDR1 and CDR2 sequences are LNHDA and SQIVND (reference sequence). Trimming removed 4 bases from V and 6 bases from J; junction bases left unmatched: 6. This CDR3 spans 14 amino acids. This CDR3 reads CASSSDRVGQPQHF. The CDR3 DNA sequence: TGTGCCAGTAGTAGCGACAGGGTCGGTCAGCCCCAGCATTTT.

V and J are TRBV4-1 and TRBJ1-5; weak D call: TRBD1 (6 bases). The V and J ends lost 3 bases and 5 bases respectively, with 29 bases between them. The CDR3 loop spans 20 amino acids. Per the germline V gene, CDR1 is MGHRA and CDR2 is YSYEKL. The CDR3 DNA is TGCGCCAGCAGCCATTCTTCTAGGGGGATCAGAGGGCAACGGGATCAGCCCCAGCATTTT. This gives the protein CASSHSSRGIRGQRDQPQHF.